Here is one TCR beta chain with its context. The sample comes from a study of blood T cell repertoires in COVID-19. Across the whole study: Acute and convalescent COVID-19 samples came from the United States, Italy and Spain. Sample material is recorded as cDNA or gDNA derived from T cells, B-cell-depleted T cells, or PBMCs.

This CDR3 has 16 residues. V shed 6 bases and J 2 bases; nucleotides not matched to a gene: 13. Germline assignment: CDR1 MNHEY and CDR2 SVGEGT. In the authors' workflow: Reference gene primer amplification in the assay estimated nucleated cell counts. The data were produced by immunoSEQ multiplex PCR, yet TCRdb's version contains in-frame clones alone and is incomplete. Clone size and V and J calls were adopted from that table, with D and trimming inferred from the DNA. The sample has just under 300,000 clones; more than 75% are singletons. The chain carries TRBV6-2 or TRBV6-3 and TRBJ2-7; 7 nucleotides align to TRBD2. This TCR was recovered from a man between 65 and 85 years old with acute or convalescent COVID-19. Sequencing used peripheral blood. CDR3 protein: CASSQNEGLEAYEQYF. The CDR3 DNA is TGTGCCAGCAGCCAGAACGAAGGACTAGAGGCCTACGAGCAGTACTTC.